This T cell receptor (beta chain) comes out of a study of CD8 T cells in ankylosing spondylitis. Of note for this clonotype: Its antigen is not identified.

Study-wide results and caveats: Disease-linked clones reportedly showed significant enrichment in matched ankylosing spondylitis synovial fluid. Ankylosing spondylitis blood appeared to be characterized by a TCR beta motif of eight highly homologous variants.

One entry per CDR3 protein, called by TCRdb with MiXCR from the 5' RACE reads. The data show over 450,000 distinct CDR3 sequences, about 13% seen once. This clonotype was sampled from a male donor with ankylosing spondylitis. The sequencing sample was made of blood, either unsorted or a sorted T cell fraction (not recorded which).

The CDR3 nucleotides are TGTGCCAGCGAAAACCGAAACTACGAGCAGTACTTC. It encodes CASENRNYEQYF. V usage is TRBV7-8 and J usage is TRBJ2-7; D not resolved. Deletions cut 8 bases from V and 3 bases from J, with 11 bases between. The CDR3 loop spans 12 amino acids. Germline CDR1 is SGHVS and CDR2 is FQNEAQ.